Listed below are T cell receptor beta chains from one sample, sequenced in a study of beta chain features in type 1 diabetes. Profiled with immunoSEQ multiplex PCR; TCRdb holds only in-frame clones, not every one. The table includes a few hundred thousand clones, 15% to 20% detected once. The sequenced material came from naive CD4+ T cells from blood. The receptors shown here come from a man aged 25-45 years with type 1 diabetes. The CDR3 runs from the conserved cysteine through the conserved F or W. The D gene is left open where the match is weak. Not all rows give a size; the values are once, few, many and, for expanded clones, a class.

d_call: -; clone_size: -; j_call: TRBJ2-1; v_call: TRBV6-5; cdr3_nt: TGTGCCAGCAGCCGGGACACATACAATGAGCAGTTCTTC; cdr3_aa: CASSRDTYNEQFF
d_call: TRBD1; clone_size: few; j_call: TRBJ1-1; v_call: TRBV18; cdr3_nt: TGTGCCAGCTCGGCACAGGGGGCGCGAGCTGAAGCTTTCTTT; cdr3_aa: CASSAQGARAEAFF
d_call: -; clone_size: few; j_call: TRBJ2-3; v_call: TRBV20-1; cdr3_nt: TGCAGTACCGGCCAGGGAGATACGCAGTATTTT; cdr3_aa: CSTGQGDTQYF
d_call: -; clone_size: -; j_call: TRBJ2-3; v_call: TRBV9; cdr3_nt: TGTGCCAGCAGCGTAGAGGGGGTAAAAGATACGCAGTATTTT; cdr3_aa: CASSVEGVKDTQYF
d_call: TRBD1; clone_size: few; j_call: TRBJ2-1; v_call: TRBV6-5; cdr3_nt: TGTGCCAGCACCTTGGGGGGGACAGGGTACAATGAGCAGTTCTTC; cdr3_aa: CASTLGGTGYNEQFF
d_call: TRBD1; clone_size: few; j_call: TRBJ2-7; v_call: TRBV5-1; cdr3_nt: TGCGCCAGCAACTCAGATCCAGGACAGGGACACGAGCAGTACTTC; cdr3_aa: CASNSDPGQGHEQYF
d_call: -; clone_size: few; j_call: TRBJ2-7; v_call: TRBV21-1; cdr3_nt: TGTGCCAGCTTCCCGCGCGAGCAGTACTTC; cdr3_aa: CASFPREQYF
d_call: -; clone_size: -; j_call: TRBJ2-1; v_call: TRBV10-3; cdr3_nt: TGTGCCATGTCAAGGGGGGGCTACAATGAGCAGTTCTTC; cdr3_aa: CAMSRGGYNEQFF
d_call: -; clone_size: few; j_call: TRBJ2-3; v_call: TRBV14; cdr3_nt: TGTGCCAGCAGCCAAGACACCGGGTCCACAGATACGCAGTATTTT; cdr3_aa: CASSQDTGSTDTQYF
d_call: TRBD2; clone_size: few; j_call: TRBJ2-7; v_call: TRBV7-2; cdr3_nt: TGTGCCAGCAGCTCGATACTAGCGGGGGGCTACGAGCAGTACTTC; cdr3_aa: CASSSILAGGYEQYF
d_call: -; clone_size: -; j_call: TRBJ2-1; v_call: TRBV9; cdr3_nt: TGTGCCAGCAGCGTAGCTTCGCTCCTCAATGAGCAGTTCTTC; cdr3_aa: CASSVASLLNEQFF
d_call: -; clone_size: few; j_call: TRBJ2-2; v_call: TRBV30; cdr3_nt: TGTGCCTGGAGAGAACCTAGACTATACACCGGGGAGCTGTTTTTT; cdr3_aa: CAWREPRLYTGELFF
d_call: -; clone_size: few; j_call: TRBJ1-2; v_call: TRBV28; cdr3_nt: TGTGCCAGCAGTATACAGGATGCGAATGGCTACACCTTC; cdr3_aa: CASSIQDANGYTF
d_call: -; clone_size: few; j_call: TRBJ2-7; v_call: TRBV29-1; cdr3_nt: TGCAGCGTCGTGTTAATCCCCGACTACGAGCAGTACTTC; cdr3_aa: CSVVLIPDYEQYF
d_call: -; clone_size: -; j_call: TRBJ1-2; v_call: TRBV29-1; cdr3_nt: TGCAGCGTCGGTGGCTACACCTTC; cdr3_aa: CSVGGYTF
d_call: -; clone_size: few; j_call: TRBJ2-7; v_call: TRBV2; cdr3_nt: TGTGCCAGCACTCGGACGGGCCTATCCTACGAGCAGTACTTC; cdr3_aa: CASTRTGLSYEQYF
d_call: -; clone_size: -; j_call: TRBJ2-3; v_call: TRBV12-2; cdr3_nt: TGTGCAAGTCGCTTAGCGGTTAGGCTATTGGGCACAGATACGCAGTATTTT; cdr3_aa: CASRLAVRLLGTDTQYF
d_call: TRBD2; clone_size: few; j_call: TRBJ2-3; v_call: TRBV14; cdr3_nt: TGTGCCAGCAGGACTAGCGGGAGGGATACGCAGTATTTT; cdr3_aa: CASRTSGRDTQYF
d_call: -; clone_size: few; j_call: TRBJ2-7; v_call: TRBV29-1; cdr3_nt: TGCAGCGTTTCGGACCAATACGAGCAGTACTTC; cdr3_aa: CSVSDQYEQYF
d_call: -; clone_size: -; j_call: TRBJ2-5; v_call: TRBV30; cdr3_nt: TGTGCCTGGAACCGGGACATTGGGGGAGAGACCCAGTACTTC; cdr3_aa: CAWNRDIGGETQYF
d_call: TRBD1; clone_size: few; j_call: TRBJ2-1; v_call: TRBV20-1; cdr3_nt: TGCAGTGCGGGGACAGGGGATGAGCAGTTCTTC; cdr3_aa: CSAGTGDEQFF
d_call: -; clone_size: -; j_call: TRBJ1-1; v_call: TRBV5-4; cdr3_nt: TGTGCCAGCAGCTTGGCCAATATGGCCACCATGAACACTGAAGCTTTCTTT; cdr3_aa: CASSLANMATMNTEAFF
d_call: -; clone_size: few; j_call: TRBJ2-6; v_call: TRBV28; cdr3_nt: TGTGCCGCCAGGGTGAGCGGGGCCAACGTCCTGACTTTC; cdr3_aa: CAARVSGANVLTF
d_call: TRBD2; clone_size: -; j_call: TRBJ2-2; v_call: TRBV27; cdr3_nt: TGTGCCAGCAGTTTAAGAGCGGGAGGAGCCGGGGAGCTGTTTTTT; cdr3_aa: CASSLRAGGAGELFF
d_call: -; clone_size: -; j_call: TRBJ1-5; v_call: TRBV2; cdr3_nt: TGTGCCACCGGTTCTTGGGGCAATCAGCCCCAGCATTTT; cdr3_aa: CATGSWGNQPQHF
d_call: -; clone_size: -; j_call: TRBJ2-3; v_call: TRBV9; cdr3_nt: TGTGCCAGCAGCGAACAGGGAACAGATACGCAGTATTTT; cdr3_aa: CASSEQGTDTQYF
d_call: TRBD1; clone_size: -; j_call: TRBJ2-7; v_call: TRBV5-1; cdr3_nt: TGCGCCAGCAGCCCACCGGGACAGATGTTTAAGCAGTACTTC; cdr3_aa: CASSPPGQMFKQYF
d_call: -; clone_size: -; j_call: TRBJ1-5; v_call: TRBV18; cdr3_nt: TGTGCCAGCTCACCCCTAAATCGGGCGTCCCAGCATTTT; cdr3_aa: CASSPLNRASQHF
d_call: -; clone_size: few; j_call: TRBJ2-2; v_call: TRBV7-2; cdr3_nt: TGTGCCAGCTGCCCACGGAACACCGGGGAGCTGTTTTTT; cdr3_aa: CASCPRNTGELFF
d_call: TRBD2; clone_size: few; j_call: TRBJ2-1; v_call: TRBV5-1; cdr3_nt: TGCGCCAGCAGCTTGGACCCTAGCGGGGTCGACAATGAGCAGTTCTTC; cdr3_aa: CASSLDPSGVDNEQFF
d_call: -; clone_size: few; j_call: TRBJ2-1; v_call: TRBV7-9; cdr3_nt: TGTGCCAGCCGGGACGGGGAATACAATGAGCAGTTCTTC; cdr3_aa: CASRDGEYNEQFF